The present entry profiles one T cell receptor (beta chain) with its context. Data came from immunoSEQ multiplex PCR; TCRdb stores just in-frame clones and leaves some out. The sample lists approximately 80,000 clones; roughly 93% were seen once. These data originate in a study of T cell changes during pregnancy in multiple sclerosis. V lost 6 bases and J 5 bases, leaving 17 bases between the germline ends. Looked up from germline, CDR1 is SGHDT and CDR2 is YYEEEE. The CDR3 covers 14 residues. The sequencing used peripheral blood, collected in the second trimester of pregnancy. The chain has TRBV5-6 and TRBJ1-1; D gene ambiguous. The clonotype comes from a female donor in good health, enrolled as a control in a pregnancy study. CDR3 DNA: TGTGCCAGCAATGCGAGGGCTGTGAGGACTGAAGCTTTCTTT. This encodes CASNARAVRTEAFF. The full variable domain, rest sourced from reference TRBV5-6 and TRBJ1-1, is DAGVTQSPTHLIKTRGQQVTLRCSPKSGHDTVSWYQQALGQGPQFIFQYYEEEERQRGNFPDRFSGHQFPNYSSELNVNALLLGDSALYLCASNARAVRTEAFFGQGTRLTVV.